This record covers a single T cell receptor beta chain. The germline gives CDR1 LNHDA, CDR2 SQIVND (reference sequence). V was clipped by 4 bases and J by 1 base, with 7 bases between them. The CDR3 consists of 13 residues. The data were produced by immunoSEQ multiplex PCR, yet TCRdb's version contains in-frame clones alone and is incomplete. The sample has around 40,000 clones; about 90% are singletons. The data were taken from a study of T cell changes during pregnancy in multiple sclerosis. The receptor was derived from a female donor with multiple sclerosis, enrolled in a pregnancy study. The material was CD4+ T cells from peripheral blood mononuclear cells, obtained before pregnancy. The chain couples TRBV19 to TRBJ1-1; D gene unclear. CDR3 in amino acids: CASSKSGNTEAFF. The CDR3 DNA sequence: TGTGCCAGTAGTAAGTCGGGGAACACTGAAGCTTTCTTT.